The text below deals with one T cell receptor (beta chain). Its ends do not fully match the called genes, so a read error is possible. The data were obtained in a study of blood T cell repertoires in COVID-19. Background on the study: The samples span acute and convalescent COVID-19 from the United States, Italy and Spain. Sources were T cells, B-cell-depleted T cells, or PBMCs; the material itself was cDNA or gDNA.

As originally analysed: From reference gene primer amplification, estimates of nucleated cell counts were derived. Assay used: immunoSEQ multiplex PCR; TCRdb lists only in-frame clones, some missing. D and trimming come from the DNA, and the V and J calls and clone size come from that table. The sample includes 25,000 to 35,000 clones, 92% of them seen just once. The CDR3 loop spans 11 amino acids. Germline CDR1 reads MGHDK; CDR2 reads SYGVNS. Sequenced sample: peripheral blood. The genes are TRBV25-1 and TRBJ2-7; perhaps TRBD1 as D (6 bases). The clonotype was recovered from a man aged 50-60 years with active COVID-19. CDR3 nucleotide sequence: TGTGCCAGCAGTATACAGGGCACCCAATTCTTC. Its translation: CASSIQGTQFF.